This T cell receptor beta chain was sequenced in a study of cytomegalovirus exposure and HLA in healthy donors. Findings of the study overall: In a later analysis, DRB1 alleles had the most associated TCRs; HLA-C alleles the fewest.

Primers for the PCR totalled 60 Vbeta and 13 Jbeta. The data were produced by immunoSEQ multiplex PCR, yet TCRdb's version contains in-frame clones alone and is incomplete. This repertoire shows about 150,000 clones, about 68% found once; its top ten account for 2.1%. The CDR3 length is 13 residues. CDR1 KGHSH and CDR2 LQKENI come from the germline V gene. Between the trimmed V and J ends, which lost 5 bases and 0 bases, there was a span of 8 bases. This clone occurred once. The antigen is unknown. The sample consisted of PBMCs. This clonotype was obtained from a man aged 30-40 years in good health and CMV-seronegative. The J gene is TRBJ2-7, the V gene TRBV18, with D unresolved. CDR3 nucleotide sequence: TGTGCCAGCTCATCAGGCAGCTCCTACGAGCAGTACTTC. Translating gives CASSSGSSYEQYF.